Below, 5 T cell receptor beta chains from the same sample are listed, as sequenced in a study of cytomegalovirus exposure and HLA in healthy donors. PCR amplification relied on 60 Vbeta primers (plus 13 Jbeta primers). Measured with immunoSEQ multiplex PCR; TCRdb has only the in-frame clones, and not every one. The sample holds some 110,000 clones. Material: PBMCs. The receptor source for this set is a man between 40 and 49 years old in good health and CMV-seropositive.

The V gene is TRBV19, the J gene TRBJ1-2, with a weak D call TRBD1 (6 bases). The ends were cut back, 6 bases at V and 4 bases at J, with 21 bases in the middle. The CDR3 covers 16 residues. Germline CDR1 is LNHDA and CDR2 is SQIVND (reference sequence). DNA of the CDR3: TGTGCCAGTAGCCCCAGGGCCCAGGGGCTTGGCTATGGCTACACCTTC. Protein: CASSPRAQGLGYGYTF.

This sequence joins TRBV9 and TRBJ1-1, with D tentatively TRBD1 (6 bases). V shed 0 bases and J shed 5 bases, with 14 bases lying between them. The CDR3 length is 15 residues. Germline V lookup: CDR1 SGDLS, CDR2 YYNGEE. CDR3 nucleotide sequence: TGTGCCAGCAGCGTAGCCCAAGGGGGATGGACTGAAGCTTTCTTT. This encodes CASSVAQGGWTEAFF.

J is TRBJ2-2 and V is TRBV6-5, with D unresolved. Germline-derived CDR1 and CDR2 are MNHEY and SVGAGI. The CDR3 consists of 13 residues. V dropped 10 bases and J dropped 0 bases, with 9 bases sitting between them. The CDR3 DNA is TGTGCCATCCTTGACACGAACACCGGGGAGCTGTTTTTT. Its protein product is CAILDTNTGELFF.

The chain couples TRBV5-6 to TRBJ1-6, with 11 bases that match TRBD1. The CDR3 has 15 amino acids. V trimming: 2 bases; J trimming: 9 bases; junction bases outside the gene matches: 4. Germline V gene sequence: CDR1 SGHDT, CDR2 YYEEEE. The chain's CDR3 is CASSLGDRGGSPLHF. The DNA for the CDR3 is TGTGCCAGCAGCTTAGGGGACAGGGGGGGTTCACCCCTCCACTTT.

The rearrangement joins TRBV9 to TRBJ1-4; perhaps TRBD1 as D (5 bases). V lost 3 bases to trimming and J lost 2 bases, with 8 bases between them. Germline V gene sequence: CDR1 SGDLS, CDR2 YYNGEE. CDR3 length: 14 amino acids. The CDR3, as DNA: TGTGCCAGCAGCGCACGGGGGACTAATGAAAAACTGTTTTTT. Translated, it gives CASSARGTNEKLFF.